This T cell receptor beta chain was documented in a study of blood T cell repertoires in COVID-19. The V and J ends lost 1 base and 4 bases respectively, with 8 bases between them. Germline assignment: CDR1 SQVTM and CDR2 ANQGSEA. This CDR3 is 13 amino acids long. TCRdb's table, derived via immunoSEQ multiplex PCR, lists solely in-frame clones and lacks some. The sample has 50,000 or so clones, about 89% seen once. Sequencing was done on a sample of peripheral blood. V gene TRBV29-1 combines with J gene TRBJ2-1; a weak D match, TRBD1 (6 bases). This receptor was identified in a man in his 70s with active COVID-19. This CDR3 is CSVEGTVYNEQFF. CDR3 bases: TGCAGCGTTGAAGGGACAGTATACAATGAGCAGTTCTTC.